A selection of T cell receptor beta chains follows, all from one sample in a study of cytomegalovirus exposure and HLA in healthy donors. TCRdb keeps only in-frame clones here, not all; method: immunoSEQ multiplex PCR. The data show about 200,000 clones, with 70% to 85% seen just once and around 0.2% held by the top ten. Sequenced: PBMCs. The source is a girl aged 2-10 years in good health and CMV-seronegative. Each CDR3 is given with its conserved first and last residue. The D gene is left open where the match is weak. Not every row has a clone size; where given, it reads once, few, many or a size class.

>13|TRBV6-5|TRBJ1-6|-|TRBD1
TGTGCCAGCACCCGGGACAGGAGTTCACCCCTCCACTTT
CASTRDRSSPLHF
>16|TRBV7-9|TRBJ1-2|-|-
TGTGCCAGCAGCTACACGCCTCAAACGATTAACTATGGCTACACCTTC
CASSYTPQTINYGYTF
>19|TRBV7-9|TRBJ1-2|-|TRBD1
TGTGCCAGCAGCCCCCCCGCGACAGGGCTCTACCCGCCAATCTATGGCTACACCTTC
CASSPPATGLYPPIYGYTF
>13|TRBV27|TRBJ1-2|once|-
TGTGCCAGCAGTTCAAGGACAAGCTATGGCTACACCTTC
CASSSRTSYGYTF
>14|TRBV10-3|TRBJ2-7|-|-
TGTGCCATCTCGGACAGAGGGGGCTCCTACGAGCAGTACTTC
CAISDRGGSYEQYF
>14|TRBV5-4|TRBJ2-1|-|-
TGTGCCATGTACGATGGCGGGGCCTACAATGAGCAGTTCTTC
CAMYDGGAYNEQFF
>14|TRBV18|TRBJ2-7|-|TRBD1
TGTGCCAGCTCACCAATCGGACAGGTCTACGAGCAGTACTTC
CASSPIGQVYEQYF
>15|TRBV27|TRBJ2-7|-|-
TGTGCCAGCAGTCGGACCGGGACTTTCACTTCCGAGCAGTACTTC
CASSRTGTFTSEQYF
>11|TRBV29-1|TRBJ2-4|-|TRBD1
TGCAGCGTTTTAACAGGGGTCATTCAGTACTTC
CSVLTGVIQYF
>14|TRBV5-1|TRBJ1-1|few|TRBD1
TGCGCCAGCAGCCCGGGACAGGGAGGGACTGAAGCTTTCTTT
CASSPGQGGTEAFF
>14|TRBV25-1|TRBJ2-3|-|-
TGTGCCAGCAGTGAATACGGAGACACAGATACGCAGTATTTT
CASSEYGDTDTQYF
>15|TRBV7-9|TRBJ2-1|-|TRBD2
TGTGCCAGCAGCTTAGAACTAGCGGGACTCAATGAGCAGTTCTTC
CASSLELAGLNEQFF
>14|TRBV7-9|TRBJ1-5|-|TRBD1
TGTGCCAGCAGCTCGGGACAGGGAAATCAGCCCCAGCATTTT
CASSSGQGNQPQHF
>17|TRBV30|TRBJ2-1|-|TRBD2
TGTGCCTGGAGTAGGATGGCTAGCGGGCTGTCCTACAATGAGCAGTTCTTC
CAWSRMASGLSYNEQFF
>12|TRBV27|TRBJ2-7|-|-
TGTGCCAGCAGTCAAAACTCCTACGAGCAGTACTTC
CASSQNSYEQYF
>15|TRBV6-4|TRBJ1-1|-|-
TGTGCCAGCAGTCAGCAGGGTTTGCCGAACACTGAAGCTTTCTTT
CASSQQGLPNTEAFF
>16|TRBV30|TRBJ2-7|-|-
TGTGCCTGGAGTGCCACCTCTGGGAGGAACACCTACGAGCAGTACTTC
CAWSATSGRNTYEQYF
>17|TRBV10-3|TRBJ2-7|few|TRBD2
TGTGCCATCAGTGAGTCCCTAGCGGGAGATAAGTCCTACGAGCAGTACTTC
CAISESLAGDKSYEQYF
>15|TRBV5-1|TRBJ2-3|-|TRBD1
TGCGCCAGCAGGCTGGGACAGAGTAGCACAGATACGCAGTATTTT
CASRLGQSSTDTQYF
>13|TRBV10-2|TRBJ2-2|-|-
TGCGCCAGCGCTCGGGAGCTCACCGGGGAGCTGTTTTTT
CASARELTGELFF
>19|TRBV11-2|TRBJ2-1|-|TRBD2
TGTGCCAGCAGCTTAGACAAAAATAGCGGGAGTCCCACCTACAATGAGCAGTTCTTC
CASSLDKNSGSPTYNEQFF
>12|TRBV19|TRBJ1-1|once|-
TGTGCCAGTAGTTTCCGGGGCACTGAAGCTTTCTTT
CASSFRGTEAFF